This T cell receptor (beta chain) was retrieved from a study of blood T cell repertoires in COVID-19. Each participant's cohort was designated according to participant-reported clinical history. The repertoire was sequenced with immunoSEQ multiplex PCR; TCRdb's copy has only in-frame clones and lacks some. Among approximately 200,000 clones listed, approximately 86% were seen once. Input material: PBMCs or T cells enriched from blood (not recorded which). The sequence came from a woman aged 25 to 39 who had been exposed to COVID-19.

The CDR3 DNA follows: TGTGCCAGCAGCCAAGTTTTCCCGGGACTAGCTAACACCGGGGAGCTGTTTTTT. Amino acid sequence: CASSQVFPGLANTGELFF. The chain is built from TRBV3-1 (or the pseudogene TRBV3-2) and TRBJ2-2; 9 bases line up with TRBD2. The CDR3 consists of 18 residues. V dropped 1 base and J dropped 2; count of bases not matched to a gene: 8. Germline-derived CDR1 and CDR2 are LGHDT and YNNKEL (reference sequence).